Listed here are 3 T cell receptor beta chains from one sample, sequenced in a study of cytomegalovirus exposure and HLA in healthy donors. This PCR relied on a set of 60 Vbeta primers and 13 Jbeta primers. Using immunoSEQ multiplex PCR, the repertoire was profiled, and TCRdb retains in-frame clones only, with some absent. Of 150,000 to 200,000 clones in the sample, 80% were seen once. Sequencing input: PBMCs. The source is a man aged 18-30 years in good health and CMV-seropositive.

The V and J genes are TRBV13 and TRBJ2-1; 8 bases are a match to TRBD1. This CDR3 is 14 amino acids long. The germline gives CDR1 PRHDT, CDR2 FYEKMQ (reference sequence). Losses at the gene ends were 5 bases for V and 5 bases for J; bases not matched to a gene: 5. CDR3 DNA: TGTGCCAGCAGCCTCCCGGGACAGGACAATGAGCAGTTCTTC. This encodes CASSLPGQDNEQFF.

The J gene is TRBJ1-3, the V gene TRBV6-5, with D possibly TRBD1 on 5 matching bases. The V gene's germline CDR1 is MNHEY and CDR2 SVGAGI. V lost 4 bases, J lost 2 bases, and 9 bases lay in between. The CDR3 covers 14 residues. CDR3 region: CASSSGRAGNTIYF. The CDR3 DNA follows: TGTGCCAGCAGTTCAGGGAGGGCTGGAAACACCATATATTTT.

This clone has only one observation. CDR3 sequence: CASSIRDRTYEQYF. The CDR3 DNA follows: TGTGCCAGTAGTATCCGGGACAGGACCTACGAGCAGTACTTC. This rearrangement joins TRBV19 to TRBJ2-7; 8 positions match TRBD1. V was clipped by 3 bases and J by 2 bases; unmatched bases: 3. The CDR3 runs to 14 residues. Germline V gives CDR1 LNHDA, CDR2 SQIVND (reference sequence).